This T cell receptor beta chain comes out of a study of beta chain features in type 1 diabetes. In the study overall: Sorted cells examined across all samples numbered around 100 million. General study results and limits: There was a possibility that cDNA sequencing over-represented cells with high TCR expression. TCRB CDR3s from Type 1 diabetes patients were moderately but significantly shorter in all four CD4+ subsets.

As every portion of the isolated RNA was reverse transcribed, the sequencing read expressed TCRB transcripts. Profiled with immunoSEQ multiplex PCR; TCRdb holds only in-frame clones, not every one. The table records approximately 160,000 clones, more than 60% of them present only once. As concerns this clone: No antigen is known for it.

Germline lookup yields CDR1 SGHTA and CDR2 FQGNSA. This CDR3 region has 11 residues. V gave up 5 bases and J gave up 4 bases, with 3 bases separating them. Sequences were obtained from naive CD4+ T cells from blood. The chain has TRBV7-2 and TRBJ2-1; D unclear. The receptor was isolated from a man aged 30-40 years with type 1 diabetes. In nucleotides, the CDR3 is TGTGCCAGCAGCCGGTACAATGAGCAGTTCTTC. Its protein is CASSRYNEQFF.